The clone carrying this TCR beta chain was seen only a few times. Its antigen is not known. The data derive from a study of blood T cells in healthy people across ages. Study-wide findings and caveats: Diversity was higher, and naive CD4+ cells more numerous, in long-lived donors than in aged donors.

Trimming left V 5 bases short and J 2 bases short, with 13 bases between. CDR1 SNHLY and CDR2 FYNNEI come from the germline V gene. This CDR3 is built from 15 residues. Alongside a J-beta primer mix, a sample-barcoded 5' primer served in a second PCR lasting 7 to 11 cycles. TCRdb reprocessed the 5' RACE reads with MiXCR, giving one entry per CDR3 protein. Of some 550,000 distinct CDR3 sequences in the sample, 40% to 55% were seen once. The chain links TRBV2 to TRBJ2-1; D might be TRBD1 (5 bases). The sequence was obtained from a man older than 75 in good health. The sequenced sample was blood. CDR3 DNA: TGTGCCAGCAGTTTTCAGGGTGGAACCTACAATGAGCAGTTCTTC. Translating gives CASSFQGGTYNEQFF.